This TCR beta chain emerged from a study of identical twins. The CDR3 contains 13 residues. The J segment lost 2 bases and the V segment lost 6 bases, leaving 2 bases of the junction unmatched. The germline V gene has CDR1 MDHEN and CDR2 SYDVKM. From the 5' RACE reads, TCRdb called clonotypes with MiXCR, one entry per CDR3 protein. The sample lists roughly 250,000 distinct CDR3 sequences, over 12% occurring once. This clonotype was seen ten or more times. Sequencing input: memory (CD45RO+) T cells sorted from blood. The genes are TRBV28 and TRBJ2-3; 7 bases align to TRBD2. The TCR sequence derives from a woman between 18 and 29 years old in good health. In nucleotides, the CDR3 is TGTGCCAGCAGCCGGGGGGACACAGATACGCAGTATTTT. The encoded protein is CASSRGDTDTQYF.